The 14 T cell receptor beta chains below were found in one sample sequenced in a study of blood T cell repertoires in COVID-19. Measured with immunoSEQ multiplex PCR; TCRdb has only the in-frame clones, and not every one. The sample lists approximately 69,000 clones, roughly three quarters occurring once. The sequencing sample was made of peripheral blood. The source is a man aged 60 to 69 with acute or convalescent COVID-19.

The genes are TRBV29-1 and TRBJ2-7, with 8 bases matching TRBD1. J lost 2 bases, V lost 2 bases, and 14 bases had no gene match. CDR1 is SQVTM and CDR2 is ANQGSEA in the germline V gene. There are 17 residues in the CDR3. The CDR3 is CSVEIPGGTGGPYEQYF. In DNA form, the CDR3 reads TGCAGCGTTGAAATTCCGGGTGGGACAGGTGGACCCTACGAGCAGTACTTC.

This sequence joins TRBV11-2 and TRBJ1-1; D call uncertain. This CDR3 comprises 14 residues. The germline gives CDR1 SGHAT, CDR2 FQNNGV. V was shortened by 0 bases and J by 4 bases, with 9 bases between the two germline ends. CDR3 residues: CASSLDYTGTEAFF. The CDR3 bases are TGTGCCAGCAGCTTAGATTATACCGGCACTGAAGCTTTCTTT.

The genes are TRBV6-2 or TRBV6-3 and TRBJ2-7, with TRBD1 identical over 9 bases. With 0 bases clipped from V and 6 bases from J, the junction kept 6 bases outside the gene matches. The CDR3 extends over 15 amino acids. Germline CDR1 reads MNHEY; CDR2 reads SVGEGT. CDR3 sequence (DNA): TGTGCCAGCAGTTACTCGAGGGACAGGGCCCCCGAGCAGTACTTC. Its translation is CASSYSRDRAPEQYF.

In this sample, this clone turned up a few times. This chain uses TRBV6-5 with TRBJ1-1, with TRBD1 matching 8 bases. The ends lost 9 bases at V and 4 bases at J; junction bases unmatched: 13. Germline V gene sequence: CDR1 MNHEY, CDR2 SVGAGI. The CDR3 runs 15 residues. CDR3 nucleotides: TGTGCCAGTTTCCGGGACAGGCGGAGAGGCACTGAAGCTTTCTTT. Residues: CASFRDRRRGTEAFF.

The gene calls are TRBV28 and TRBJ1-5, with 7 bases lining up with TRBD1. CDR3 length: 13 amino acids. V shed 6 bases, J shed 2 bases, and the junction held 1 base outside the gene matches. Looked up from germline, CDR1 is MDHEN and CDR2 is SYDVKM. The chain's CDR3 is CASSDRGNQPQHF. For the CDR3, the DNA is TGTGCCAGCAGCGACAGGGGCAATCAGCCCCAGCATTTT.

This chain uses TRBV7-2 with TRBJ1-3, with 7 positions matching TRBD1. J was trimmed by 7 bases and V by 2 bases; bases with no gene match: 20. The CDR3 is 19 residues long. Germline V gene data show CDR1 as SGHTA and CDR2 as FQGNSA. DNA of the CDR3: TGTGCCAGCAGCTTAACGTGGGACAGTCGAATCCGGAGTCGGAACACCATATATTTT. Amino acid sequence: CASSLTWDSRIRSRNTIYF.

V usage is TRBV12-5 and J usage is TRBJ1-2; 8 nucleotides agree with TRBD1. Germline V CDR1 and CDR2: LGHNT, FRNRAP. V gave up 6 bases and J gave up 8 bases; unmatched junction bases: 8. This CDR3 spans 13 amino acids. CDR3 bases: TGTGCTAGTGGGTCCGACAGGGGCGAAGGCTACACCTTC. It specifies CASGSDRGEGYTF.

The chain links TRBV3-1 (or the pseudogene TRBV3-2) to TRBJ2-3, with 7 bases identical to TRBD1. The CDR3 is 15 amino acids. V shed 2 bases, J shed 5 bases, and the junction held 7 bases outside the gene matches. Germline CDR1 is LGHDT and CDR2 is YNNKEL (reference sequence). The CDR3 here is CASSQRTGSEDTQYF. CDR3 coding DNA: TGTGCCAGCAGCCAACGGACAGGTTCCGAAGATACGCAGTATTTT.

This clone was seen a handful of times. The rearrangement uses TRBV7-2 and TRBJ2-5, with 10 bases aligning to TRBD1. The V gene's germline CDR1 is SGHTA and CDR2 FQGNSA. The CDR3 runs 16 residues. The V segment lost 5 bases and the J segment 1 base; nucleotides outside the gene matches: 7. This chain's CDR3 is CASSPQTGGSQETQYF. DNA of the CDR3: TGTGCCAGCAGCCCCCAGACAGGGGGCAGCCAAGAGACCCAGTACTTC. The full variable domain, its missing parts supplied by reference TRBV7-2 and TRBJ2-5, is GAGVSQSPSNKVTEKGKDVELRCDPISGHTALYWYRQSLGQGLEFLIYFQGNSAPDKSGLPSDRFSAERTGGSVSTLTIQRTQQEDSAVYLCASSPQTGGSQETQYFGPGTRLLVL.

As DNA, the CDR3 is TGCAGCGTTGAAGCGGACAGGGAAGGGACCCAGCATTTT. The encoded protein is CSVEADREGTQHF. The rearrangement uses TRBV29-1 and TRBJ1-5; 8 positions match TRBD1. The J segment lost 11 bases and the V segment lost 1 base, leaving 7 bases of the junction unmatched. CDR3 size: 13 residues. CDR1 is SQVTM, CDR2 ANQGSEA, per germline.

Worth noting for this clone: A junction end diverges from the germline sequence, so it may reflect a read error. V gene TRBV7-7 combines with J gene TRBJ2-3; TRBD2 aligns across 8 bases. The CDR3 length is 14 residues. Per the germline V gene, CDR1 is SSHAT and CDR2 is FNYEAQ (reference sequence). The CDR3 region has the DNA TGTGCTAGCAGCCCCCGACTAGCGACAGATACGCAGTATTTT. It specifies CASSPRLATDTQYF.

The chain uses TRBV19 and TRBJ2-3; tentatively, D is TRBD2 (6 bases). Germline CDR1 reads LNHDA; CDR2 reads SQIVND (reference sequence). This CDR3 has 15 residues. Deletions cut 1 base from V and 3 bases from J, with 11 bases between. The chain's CDR3 is CASSIGRGDTDTQYF. In nucleotides, the CDR3 is TGTGCCAGTAGTATAGGGAGGGGAGATACAGATACGCAGTATTTT.

As DNA, the CDR3 is TGTGCCACCAGCAGTTATTCAGGGGGGAATGAAAAACTGTTTTTT. It yields the protein CATSSYSGGNEKLFF. The V and J genes are TRBV15 and TRBJ1-4, with 7 positions matching TRBD1. The J segment lost 5 bases and the V segment lost 3 bases, leaving 6 bases of the junction unmatched. The CDR3 length is 15 residues. The germline gives CDR1 LNHNV, CDR2 YYDKDF (reference sequence).

The chain employs TRBV27 and TRBJ1-2, with TRBD1 matching over 7 bases. Germline trimming cut 2 bases from V and 1 base from J; bases unmatched to any gene: 7. Germline CDR1 reads MNHEY; CDR2 reads SMNVEV (reference sequence). The CDR3 contains 16 residues. The CDR3 DNA reads as TGTGCCAGCAGTTTAGGCAGCACAGGGGTTAACTATGGCTACACCTTC. This codes for CASSLGSTGVNYGYTF.